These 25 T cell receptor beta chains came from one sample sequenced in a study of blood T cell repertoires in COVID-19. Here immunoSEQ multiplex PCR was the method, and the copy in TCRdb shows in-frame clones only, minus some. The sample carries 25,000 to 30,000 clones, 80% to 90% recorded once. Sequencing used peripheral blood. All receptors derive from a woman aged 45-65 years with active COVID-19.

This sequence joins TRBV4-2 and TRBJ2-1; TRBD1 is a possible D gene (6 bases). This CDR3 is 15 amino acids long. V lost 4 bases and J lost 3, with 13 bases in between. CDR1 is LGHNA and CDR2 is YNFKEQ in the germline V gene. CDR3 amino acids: CASSPFPGHYNEQFF. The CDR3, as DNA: TGTGCCAGCAGCCCCTTTCCGGGACACTACAATGAGCAGTTCTTC.

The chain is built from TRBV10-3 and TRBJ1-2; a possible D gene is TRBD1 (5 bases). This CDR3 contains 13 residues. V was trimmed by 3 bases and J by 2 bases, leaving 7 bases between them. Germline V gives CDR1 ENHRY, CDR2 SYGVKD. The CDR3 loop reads CAISERQNYGYTF. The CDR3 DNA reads TGTGCCATCAGTGAAAGACAGAACTATGGCTACACCTTC.

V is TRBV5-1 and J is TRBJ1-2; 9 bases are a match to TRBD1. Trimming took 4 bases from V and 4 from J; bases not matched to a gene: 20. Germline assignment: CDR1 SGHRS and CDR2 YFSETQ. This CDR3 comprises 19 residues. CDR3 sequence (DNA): TGCGCCAGCAGCCCTGAAATCTCTACCGGGACAGGGAGTACCTATGGCTACACCTTC. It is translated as CASSPEISTGTGSTYGYTF.

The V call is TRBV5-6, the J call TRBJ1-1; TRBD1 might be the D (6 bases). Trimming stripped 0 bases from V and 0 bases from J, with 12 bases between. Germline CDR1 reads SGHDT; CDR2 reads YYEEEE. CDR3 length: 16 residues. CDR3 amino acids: CASSLGQATMNTEAFF. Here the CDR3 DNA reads TGTGCCAGCAGCTTGGGACAGGCCACGATGAACACTGAAGCTTTCTTT.

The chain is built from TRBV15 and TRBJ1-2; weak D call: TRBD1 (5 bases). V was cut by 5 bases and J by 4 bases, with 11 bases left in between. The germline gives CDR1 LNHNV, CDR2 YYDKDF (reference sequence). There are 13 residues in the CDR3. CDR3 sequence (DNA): TGTGCCACCAGCTTCCCAGGGTTCTATGGCTACACCTTC. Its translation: CATSFPGFYGYTF.

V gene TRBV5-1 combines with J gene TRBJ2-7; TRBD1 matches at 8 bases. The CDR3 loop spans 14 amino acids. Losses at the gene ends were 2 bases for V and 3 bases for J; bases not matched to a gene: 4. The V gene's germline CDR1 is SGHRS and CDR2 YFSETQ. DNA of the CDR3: TGCGCCAGCAGCTTCGGACAGGGTTTCTACGAGCAGTACTTC. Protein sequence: CASSFGQGFYEQYF.

The CDR3 nucleotides read TGTGCCAGCAGCGAGACTAGCGGGGACCACAATGAGCAGTTCTTC. Translated: CASSETSGDHNEQFF. The V gene is TRBV9, the J gene TRBJ2-1, with 11 bases that match TRBD2. The germline V gene encodes CDR1 SGDLS and CDR2 YYNGEE. V was pared by 3 bases and J by 5 bases, with 4 bases of the junction left unmatched. The CDR3 has 15 residues. Drawing the rest from reference TRBV9 and TRBJ2-1, the complete variable domain is DSGVTQTPKHLITATGQRVTLRCSPRSGDLSVYWYQQSLDQGLQFLIQYYNGEERAKGNILERFSAQQFPDLHSELNLSSLELGDSALYFCASSETSGDHNEQFFGPGTRLTVL.

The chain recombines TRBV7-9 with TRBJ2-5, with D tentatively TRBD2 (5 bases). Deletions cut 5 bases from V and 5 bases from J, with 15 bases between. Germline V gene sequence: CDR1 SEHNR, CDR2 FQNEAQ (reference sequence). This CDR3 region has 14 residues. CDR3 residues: CASSLPRAGETQYF. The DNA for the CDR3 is TGTGCCAGCAGCCTTCCGAGGGCCGGGGAGACCCAGTACTTC.

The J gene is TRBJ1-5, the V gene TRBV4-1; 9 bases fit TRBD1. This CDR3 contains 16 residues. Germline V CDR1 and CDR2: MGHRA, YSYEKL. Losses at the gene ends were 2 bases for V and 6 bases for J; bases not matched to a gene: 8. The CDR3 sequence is CASSQLGQGQVQPQHF. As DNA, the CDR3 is TGCGCCAGCAGCCAATTAGGACAGGGGCAAGTTCAGCCCCAGCATTTT.

The chain's CDR3 is CASSQSGKKQGGAWGDTGELFF. The CDR3 DNA is TGCGCCAGCAGTCAATCGGGTAAAAAACAGGGCGGAGCTTGGGGCGACACCGGGGAGCTGTTTTTT. The V and J genes are TRBV23-1 and TRBJ2-2; tentative D call: TRBD1 (6 bases). TRBV23-1 is an ORF, and what it does is uncertain. The CDR3 contains 22 residues. The V and J ends lost 0 bases and 3 bases respectively, with 29 bases between them.

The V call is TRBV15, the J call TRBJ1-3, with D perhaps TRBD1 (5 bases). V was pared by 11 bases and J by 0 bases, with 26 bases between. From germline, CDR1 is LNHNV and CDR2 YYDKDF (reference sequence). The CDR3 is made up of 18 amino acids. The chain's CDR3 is CAPSNRRRGEPSGNTIYF. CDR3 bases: TGTGCCCCAAGCAATAGGAGGCGGGGGGAACCCTCTGGAAACACCATATATTTT.

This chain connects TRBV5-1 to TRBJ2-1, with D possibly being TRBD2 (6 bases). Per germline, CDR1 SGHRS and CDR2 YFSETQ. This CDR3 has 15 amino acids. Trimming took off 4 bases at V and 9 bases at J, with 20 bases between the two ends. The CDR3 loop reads CASSPGTPWRAEQFF. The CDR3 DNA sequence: TGCGCCAGCAGCCCGGGGACTCCCTGGCGGGCTGAGCAGTTCTTC.

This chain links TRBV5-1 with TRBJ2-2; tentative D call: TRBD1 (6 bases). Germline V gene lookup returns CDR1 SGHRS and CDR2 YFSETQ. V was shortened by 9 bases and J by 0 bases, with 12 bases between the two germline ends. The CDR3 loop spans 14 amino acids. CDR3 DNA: TGCGCCACCCAAGGGACACCGAACACCGGGGAGCTGTTTTTT. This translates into CATQGTPNTGELFF.

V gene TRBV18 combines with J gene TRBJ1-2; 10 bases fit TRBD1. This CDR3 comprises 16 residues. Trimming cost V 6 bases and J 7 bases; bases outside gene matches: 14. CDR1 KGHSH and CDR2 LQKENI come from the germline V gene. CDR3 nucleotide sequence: TGTGCCAGCTCCCGGGAATCGACAGGGGGCTTTTCTGGCTACACCTTC. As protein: CASSRESTGGFSGYTF.

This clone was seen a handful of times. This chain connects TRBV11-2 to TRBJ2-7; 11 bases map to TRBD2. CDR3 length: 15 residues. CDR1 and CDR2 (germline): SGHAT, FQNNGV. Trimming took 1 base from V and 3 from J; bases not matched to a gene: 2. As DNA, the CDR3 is TGTGCCAGCAGCTTAGGGACTAGCGGGTACTACGAGCAGTACTTC. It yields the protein CASSLGTSGYYEQYF.

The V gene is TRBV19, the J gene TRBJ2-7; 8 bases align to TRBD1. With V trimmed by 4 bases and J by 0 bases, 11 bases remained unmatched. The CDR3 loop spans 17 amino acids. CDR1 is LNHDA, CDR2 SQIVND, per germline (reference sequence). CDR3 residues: CASSNPRWTGSSYEQYF. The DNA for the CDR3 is TGTGCCAGTAGTAATCCGAGGTGGACAGGGAGCTCCTACGAGCAGTACTTC.

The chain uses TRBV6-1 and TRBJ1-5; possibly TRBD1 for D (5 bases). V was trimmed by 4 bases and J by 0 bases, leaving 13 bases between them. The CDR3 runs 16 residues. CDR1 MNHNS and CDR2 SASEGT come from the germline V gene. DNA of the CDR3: TGTGCCAGCAGTGGCCTCCCAGGGATTAGCAATCAGCCCCAGCATTTT. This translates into CASSGLPGISNQPQHF.

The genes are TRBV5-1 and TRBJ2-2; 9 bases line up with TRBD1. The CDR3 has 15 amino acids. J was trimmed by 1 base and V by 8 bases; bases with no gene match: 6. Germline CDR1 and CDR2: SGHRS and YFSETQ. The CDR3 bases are TGCGCCAGTCTACCGGGACAGGGGAACACCGGGGAGCTGTTTTTT. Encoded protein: CASLPGQGNTGELFF.

DNA of the CDR3: TGTGCCAGCAGCCTAGGACCAGAGGGGCTAGCGGGAGGACTCCCTACTATGGAGCAGTACTTC. Its translation: CASSLGPEGLAGGLPTMEQYF. The chain links TRBV4-2 to TRBJ2-7; 11 nucleotides agree with TRBD2. Germline CDR1 reads LGHNA; CDR2 reads YNFKEQ. The CDR3 has 21 residues. Germline trimming cut 4 bases from V and 7 bases from J; bases unmatched to any gene: 27.

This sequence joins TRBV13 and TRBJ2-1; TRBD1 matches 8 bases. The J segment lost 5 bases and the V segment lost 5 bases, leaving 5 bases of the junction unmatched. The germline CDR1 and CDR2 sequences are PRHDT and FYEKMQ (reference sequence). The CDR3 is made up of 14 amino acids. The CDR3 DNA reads TGTGCCAGCAGCATTAGGACAGGGAACAATGAGCAGTTCTTC. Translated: CASSIRTGNNEQFF.

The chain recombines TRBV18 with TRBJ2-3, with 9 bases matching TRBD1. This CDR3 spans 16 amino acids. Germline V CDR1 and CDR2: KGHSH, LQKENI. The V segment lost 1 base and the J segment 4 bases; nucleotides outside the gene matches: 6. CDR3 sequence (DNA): TGTGCCAGCTCACCACTTTGGGACAGGGACCCAGATACGCAGTATTTT. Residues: CASSPLWDRDPDTQYF.

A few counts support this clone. CDR3 residues: CASSVGADQPQHF. CDR3 DNA: TGTGCCAGCAGCGTAGGTGCGGATCAGCCCCAGCATTTT. The chain uses TRBV9 and TRBJ1-5; D unresolved. This CDR3 contains 13 residues. Deletions cut 0 bases from V and 5 bases from J, with 6 bases between. Germline V CDR1 and CDR2: SGDLS, YYNGEE.

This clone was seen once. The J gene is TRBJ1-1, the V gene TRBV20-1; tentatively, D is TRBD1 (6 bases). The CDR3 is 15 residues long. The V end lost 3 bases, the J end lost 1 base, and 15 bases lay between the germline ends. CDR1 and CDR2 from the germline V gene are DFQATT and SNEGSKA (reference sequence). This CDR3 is CSASGQSFANTEAFF. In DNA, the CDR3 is TGCAGTGCTAGTGGACAGTCTTTCGCGAACACTGAAGCTTTCTTT.

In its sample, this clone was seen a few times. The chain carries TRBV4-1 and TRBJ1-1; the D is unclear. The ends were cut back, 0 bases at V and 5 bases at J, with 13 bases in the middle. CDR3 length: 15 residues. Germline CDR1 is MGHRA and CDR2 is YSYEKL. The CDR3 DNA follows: TGCGCCAGCAGCCAAGAAGTCTCCCAGGATACTGAAGCTTTCTTT. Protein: CASSQEVSQDTEAFF.

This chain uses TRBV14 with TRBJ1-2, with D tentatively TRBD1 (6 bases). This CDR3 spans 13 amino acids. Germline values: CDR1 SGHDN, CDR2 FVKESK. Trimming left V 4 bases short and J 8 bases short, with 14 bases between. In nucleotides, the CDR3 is TGTGCCAGCAGCCCCTACCTACAGGGCGGCTACACCTTC. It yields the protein CASSPYLQGGYTF.